This TCR beta chain appears in the sequencing data of a study of blood T cell repertoires in COVID-19. Grouping used clinical history reported by participants in a survey and questionnaire. The germline gives CDR1 MNHEY, CDR2 SVGEGT. There are 15 residues in the CDR3. Trimming left V 5 bases short and J 0 bases short, with 13 bases between. The protocol was immunoSEQ multiplex PCR, while the TCRdb copy is restricted to in-frame clones and leaves out a portion. The data hold 200,000 to 250,000 clones, with about 90% observed a single time. This chain connects TRBV6-2 or TRBV6-3 to TRBJ1-1; tentatively, D is TRBD1 (5 bases). Material for sequencing was PBMCs or T cells enriched from blood (not recorded which). The sequence was collected from a man aged 30 to 39 who had recovered from COVID-19. DNA for the CDR3: TGTGCCAGCAGTACAGGCGCCCGAATGAACACTGAAGCTTTCTTT. Its translation is CASSTGARMNTEAFF.